Below are 8 T cell receptor beta chains sequenced from a single sample in a study of blood T cell repertoires in COVID-19. Produced via immunoSEQ multiplex PCR; TCRdb's table is partial and in-frame only. Of 150,000 to 200,000 clones in the sample, approximately 88% were seen once. The specimen sequenced was peripheral blood. The receptors were sampled from a man aged 40-55 years with acute or convalescent COVID-19.

The genes are TRBV15 and TRBJ2-5; the match to TRBD1 covers 10 bases. The CDR3 runs to 18 residues. The germline CDR1 and CDR2 sequences are LNHNV and YYDKDF (reference sequence). J was trimmed by 5 bases and V by 3 bases; bases with no gene match: 15. CDR3 coding DNA: TGTGCCACCAGCAGGGAATCGGACAGGGGGATTATAGGGGAGACCCAGTACTTC. Protein sequence: CATSRESDRGIIGETQYF.

The chain is built from TRBV10-3 and TRBJ2-7, with D tentatively TRBD1 (5 bases). Deletions cut 6 bases from V and 2 bases from J, with 14 bases between. This CDR3 is 14 amino acids long. Germline loops: CDR1 ENHRY, CDR2 SYGVKD. The CDR3 protein is CAISFDSLPYEQYF. The CDR3 nucleotides are TGTGCCATCAGCTTTGACAGCCTTCCCTACGAGCAGTACTTC.

The rearrangement uses TRBV5-1 and TRBJ2-7; 11 bases align to TRBD1. The germline gives CDR1 SGHRS, CDR2 YFSETQ. The CDR3 loop spans 14 amino acids. The V and J ends lost 3 bases and 6 bases, in that order; junction bases with no gene match: 5. CDR3 nucleotides: TGCGCCAGCAGCTCAGGACAGGGGGCTGGCGAGCAGTACTTC. Protein: CASSSGQGAGEQYF.

The chain links TRBV5-1 to TRBJ2-5; TRBD2 matches at 9 bases. This CDR3 is built from 15 residues. Per germline, CDR1 SGHRS and CDR2 YFSETQ. V shed 0 bases and J 6 bases; nucleotides not matched to a gene: 6. The CDR3 sequence is CASSLGRGGLKTQYF. The CDR3 DNA follows: TGCGCCAGCAGCTTGGGGCGGGGGGGCCTGAAGACCCAGTACTTC.

This chain links TRBV4-1 with TRBJ2-2; 10 nucleotides match TRBD2. From germline, CDR1 is MGHRA and CDR2 YSYEKL. The V segment lost 0 bases and the J segment 4 bases; nucleotides outside the gene matches: 5. The CDR3 runs to 17 residues. CDR3 region: CASSQDPAGGSTGELFF. DNA for the CDR3: TGCGCCAGCAGCCAAGATCCAGCGGGGGGGTCCACCGGGGAGCTGTTTTTT.

The chain employs TRBV5-1 and TRBJ1-4; no clear D gene. CDR3 size: 17 residues. V lost 0 bases and J lost 1, with 13 bases in between. Germline V gene lookup returns CDR1 SGHRS and CDR2 YFSETQ. The CDR3 reads CASSLAPPGGTNEKLFF. The CDR3 nucleotides read TGCGCCAGCAGCTTGGCCCCCCCGGGTGGAACTAATGAAAAACTGTTTTTT.

The chain is built from TRBV27 and TRBJ2-2; 12 bases agree with TRBD2. CDR3 size: 16 residues. Germline CDR1 MNHEY, CDR2 SMNVEV (reference sequence). V shed 4 bases, J shed 1 base, and the junction held 1 base outside the gene matches. The CDR3 protein is CASSSGLAGNTGELFF. DNA for the CDR3: TGTGCCAGCAGTTCGGGACTAGCGGGGAACACCGGGGAGCTGTTTTTT.

This clone has a single count. The chain is built from TRBV2 and TRBJ2-7, with 7 bases identical to TRBD1. Germline CDR1 and CDR2: SNHLY and FYNNEI. The V gene end was trimmed by 7 bases and the J gene end by 0 bases; junction bases not matched to a gene: 6. CDR3 length: 14 amino acids. The DNA of the CDR3 is TGTGCCAGCATCGGTGGGACAGCCTCCTACGAGCAGTACTTC. Amino acids: CASIGGTASYEQYF.